These T cell receptor beta chains were read from a single sample in a study of cytomegalovirus exposure and HLA in healthy donors. Generated by immunoSEQ multiplex PCR, the TCRdb table keeps only in-frame clones and is missing some. Of under 300,000 clones detected, 80% to 85% appear once; the ten largest clones hold around 8.3%. Specimen: PBMCs. The source of these receptors is a woman aged 60-75 years in good health and CMV-seropositive. The CDR3 runs from the conserved cysteine through the conserved F or W. Fields, in order: clone size, D gene, V gene, J gene, CDR3 DNA, CDR3 protein. The D gene is left open where the match is weak. Part of the rows lack a size; the others show once, few, many or a class for expanded clones.

once	-	TRBV5-6	TRBJ2-7	TGTGCCAGCAGCCACCGGGTGGGAGTTTTCGACGAGCAGTACTTC	CASSHRVGVFDEQYF
-	TRBD1	TRBV5-6	TRBJ1-3	TGTGCCAGCAGCTTGTCTCAGGGGGCCGGAAACACCATATATTTT	CASSLSQGAGNTIYF
-	-	TRBV14	TRBJ2-3	TGTGCCAGCAGCACTGGGTTCCGGGCAGATACGCAGTATTTT	CASSTGFRADTQYF
-	TRBD2	TRBV27	TRBJ2-1	TGTGCCAGCAGTCTATCGGGAGGGAGGAATGAGCAGTTCTTC	CASSLSGGRNEQFF
-	-	TRBV9	TRBJ2-2	TGTGCCAGCAGCCGGGGACAACAGAACACCGGGGAGCTGTTTTTT	CASSRGQQNTGELFF
-	TRBD1	TRBV9	TRBJ2-1	TGTGCCAGCAGCGTGGGGACAGGGGATCTTGAGCAGTTCTTC	CASSVGTGDLEQFF
-	TRBD1	TRBV9	TRBJ1-1	TGTGCCAGCAGCCTGATGACAGGGGCGAACACTGAAGCTTTCTTT	CASSLMTGANTEAFF
-	TRBD2	TRBV7-8	TRBJ2-5	TGTGCCAGCAGCTTACTGAGCGGGAGAGGTGAGACCCAGTACTTC	CASSLLSGRGETQYF
-	-	TRBV4-1	TRBJ1-5	TGCGCCAGCAGCCCAAGAGTCGCCGATAGCAATCAGCCCCAGCATTTT	CASSPRVADSNQPQHF
once	TRBD1	TRBV27	TRBJ1-4	TGTGCCAGCACAGGGGGCCCAGGGGAAAAACTGTTTTTT	CASTGGPGEKLFF
once	-	TRBV5-1	TRBJ1-2	TGCGCCAGCAGCTTAACGAACTCTAACTATGGCTACACCTTC	CASSLTNSNYGYTF
-	TRBD2	TRBV28	TRBJ2-1	TGTGCCAGCGGAAGGGTAGCGGGTAACAATGAGCAGTTCTTC	CASGRVAGNNEQFF
-	-	TRBV5-1	TRBJ2-3	TGCGCCAGCAGCTTGGCCAATAGTGCAGATACGCAGTATTTT	CASSLANSADTQYF
-	-	TRBV12-5	TRBJ1-2	TGTGCTAGTGGTTTGGTAGGCAGGGCCTATGGCTACACCTTC	CASGLVGRAYGYTF
few	TRBD2	TRBV18	TRBJ2-1	TGTGCCAGCTCACCACCCTGGGAGTCGGGAGGAGGAAATGAGCAGTTCTTC	CASSPPWESGGGNEQFF
few	TRBD1	TRBV2	TRBJ2-2	TGTGCCAGCAGCCCCCCGGGACAGGGGGGGGTCGGGGAGCTGTTTTTT	CASSPPGQGGVGELFF
once	-	TRBV5-1	TRBJ2-7	TGCGCCAGCAGCTTGGCCCTTGAAGTCAGGACCTACGAGCAGTACTTC	CASSLALEVRTYEQYF
-	-	TRBV13	TRBJ2-1	TGTGCCAGCAGCTTCCCGACTATCTACAATGAGCAGTTCTTC	CASSFPTIYNEQFF
-	TRBD1	TRBV7-9	TRBJ1-2	TGTGCCAGCGGCCGGGGACAGGACTATGGCTACACCTTC	CASGRGQDYGYTF
-	-	TRBV11-2	TRBJ1-1	TGTGCCAGCAGCTTAAACAGGATGAACACTGAAGCTTTCTTT	CASSLNRMNTEAFF
-	TRBD2	TRBV29-1	TRBJ2-2	TGCAGCGTTGAAAGGCCGAGCGGGAGGTCTCCGGGGGAGCTGTTTTTT	CSVERPSGRSPGELFF
-	-	TRBV27	TRBJ2-2	TGTGCCAGCAGTTTAAGAGGGAACACCGGGGAGCTGTTTTTT	CASSLRGNTGELFF
-	-	TRBV2	TRBJ2-6	TGTGCCAGCAACACCCCTGGGAGCGGGGCCAACGTCCTGACTTTC	CASNTPGSGANVLTF
-	TRBD2	TRBV5-4	TRBJ2-2	TGTGCCAGCAGCACCGGGACTACTAACACCGGGGAGCTGTTTTTT	CASSTGTTNTGELFF
few	-	TRBV25-1	TRBJ1-3	TGTGCCAGCAGTGAGCTGGGGGCAGAAAACACCATATATTTT	CASSELGAENTIYF
once	TRBD1	TRBV27	TRBJ2-7	TGTGCCAGCTCCGACAGGGGTGAAGAGCAGTACTTC	CASSDRGEEQYF
-	-	TRBV7-9	TRBJ2-7	TGTTCCAGCAGCTTAGTGAAGCTGGGGGCCCTACCCTACGAGCAGTACTTC	CSSSLVKLGALPYEQYF
-	-	TRBV30	TRBJ1-1	TGTGCCTTTTGGGCGGGGTTCACTGAAGCTTTCTTT	CAFWAGFTEAFF
-	TRBD2	TRBV4-1	TRBJ2-5	TGCGCCAGCAGCCAATTCCCTCCGGGACTAGTGTCCCAAGAGACCCAGTACTTC	CASSQFPPGLVSQETQYF
-	-	TRBV5-1	TRBJ1-1	TGCGCCACTTTTGAGGGGGATGGGACTGAAGCTTTCTTT	CATFEGDGTEAFF
-	-	TRBV19	TRBJ2-7	TGTGCCAGTAGTATACAGTCAGGGCCCTACGAGCAGTACTTC	CASSIQSGPYEQYF
once	-	TRBV12-2	TRBJ1-6	TGTGCAAGTCGCTTAACTTCTTCGGGCATGAGGGATTCACCCCTCCACTTT	CASRLTSSGMRDSPLHF
once	-	TRBV4-1	TRBJ1-5	TGCGCCAGCAGCCAAGATGACAGATCCCAGCCCCAGCATTTT	CASSQDDRSQPQHF
-	TRBD2	TRBV7-6	TRBJ2-2	TGTGCCAGCAGCGTCGGGACTAGCACGAACACCGGGGAGCTGTTTTTT	CASSVGTSTNTGELFF
-	-	TRBV2	TRBJ2-1	TGTGCCAGCAGGCTAAGTGAGCAGTTCTTC	CASRLSEQFF
-	TRBD2	TRBV9	TRBJ2-1	TGTGCCAGCACCCCAGAGGCTAGCGGGAGCTATGAGCAGTTCTTC	CASTPEASGSYEQFF
-	TRBD1	TRBV6-1	TRBJ2-7	TGTGCCAGCAGTGATAGGGACAGATCCTCCTACGAGCAGTACTTC	CASSDRDRSSYEQYF
-	TRBD2	TRBV28	TRBJ2-1	TGTGCCAGCAGCTCGCTACCAAGGGTGATAGCGGGAGGGCCTGGGAATGAGCAGTTCTTC	CASSSLPRVIAGGPGNEQFF
-	TRBD1	TRBV18	TRBJ2-3	TGTGCCAGCTCACCGGGACAGACGGGGCTGGGAGATACGCAGTATTTT	CASSPGQTGLGDTQYF
-	-	TRBV2	TRBJ1-5	TGTGCCAGCAGTGTACGGGGGCCCCAGCATTTT	CASSVRGPQHF